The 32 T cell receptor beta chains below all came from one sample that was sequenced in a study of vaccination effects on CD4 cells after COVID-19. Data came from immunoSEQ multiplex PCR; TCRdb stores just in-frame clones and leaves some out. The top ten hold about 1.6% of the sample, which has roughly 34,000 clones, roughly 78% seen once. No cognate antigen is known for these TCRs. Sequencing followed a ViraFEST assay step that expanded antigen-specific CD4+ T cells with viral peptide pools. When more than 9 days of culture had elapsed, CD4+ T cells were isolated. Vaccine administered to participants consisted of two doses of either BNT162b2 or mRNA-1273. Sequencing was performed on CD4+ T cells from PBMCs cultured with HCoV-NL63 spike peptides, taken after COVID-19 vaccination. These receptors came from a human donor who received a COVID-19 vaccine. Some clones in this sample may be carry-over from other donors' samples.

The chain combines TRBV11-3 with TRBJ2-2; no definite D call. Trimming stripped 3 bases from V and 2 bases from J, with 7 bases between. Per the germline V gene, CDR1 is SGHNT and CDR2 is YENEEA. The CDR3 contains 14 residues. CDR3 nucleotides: TGTGCCAGCAGCTTCGGAGCAAACACCGGGGAGCTGTTTTTT. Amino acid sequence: CASSFGANTGELFF.

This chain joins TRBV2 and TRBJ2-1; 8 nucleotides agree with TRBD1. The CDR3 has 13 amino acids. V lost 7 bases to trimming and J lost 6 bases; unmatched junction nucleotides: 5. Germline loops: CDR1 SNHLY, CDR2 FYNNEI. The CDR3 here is CASNEDRVNEQFF. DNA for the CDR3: TGTGCCAGCAACGAGGACAGGGTCAATGAGCAGTTCTTC.

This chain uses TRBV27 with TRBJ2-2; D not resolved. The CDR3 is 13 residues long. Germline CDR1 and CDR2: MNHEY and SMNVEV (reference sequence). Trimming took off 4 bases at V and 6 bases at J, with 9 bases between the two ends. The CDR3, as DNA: TGTGCCAGCAGTTCATGGGTTTCCGGGGAGCTGTTTTTT. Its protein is CASSSWVSGELFF.

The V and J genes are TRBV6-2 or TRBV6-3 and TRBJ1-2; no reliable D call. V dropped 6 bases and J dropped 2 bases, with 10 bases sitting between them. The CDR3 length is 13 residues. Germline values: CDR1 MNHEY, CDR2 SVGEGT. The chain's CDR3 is CASSPAGNYGYTF. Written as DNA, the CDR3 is TGTGCCAGCAGCCCGGCGGGGAACTATGGCTACACCTTC.

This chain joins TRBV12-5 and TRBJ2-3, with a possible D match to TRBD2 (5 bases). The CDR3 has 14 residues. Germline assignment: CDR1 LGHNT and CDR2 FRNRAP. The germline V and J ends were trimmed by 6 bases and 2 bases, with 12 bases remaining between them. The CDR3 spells CASGRTHSTDTQYF. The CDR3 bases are TGTGCTAGTGGACGGACTCATTCCACAGATACGCAGTATTTT.

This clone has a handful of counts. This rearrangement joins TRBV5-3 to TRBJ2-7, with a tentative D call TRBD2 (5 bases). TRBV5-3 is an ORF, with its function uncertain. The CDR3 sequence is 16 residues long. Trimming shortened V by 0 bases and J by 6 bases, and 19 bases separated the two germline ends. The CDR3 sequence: CARSLDRGKAKGEQYV. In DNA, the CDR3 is TGTGCCAGAAGCTTGGATCGGGGTAAAGCTAAGGGCGAGCAGTACGTC.

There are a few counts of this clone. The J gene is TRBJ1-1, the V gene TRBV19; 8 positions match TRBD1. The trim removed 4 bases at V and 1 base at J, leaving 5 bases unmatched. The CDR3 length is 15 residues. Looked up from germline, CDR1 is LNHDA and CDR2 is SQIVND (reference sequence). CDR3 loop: CASSTRTGPNTEAFF. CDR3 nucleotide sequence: TGTGCCAGTAGTACTCGGACAGGGCCGAACACTGAAGCTTTCTTT. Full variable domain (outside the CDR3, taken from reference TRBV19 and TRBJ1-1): DGGITQSPKYLFRKEGQNVTLSCEQNLNHDAMYWYRQDPGQGLRLIYYSQIVNDFQKGDIAEGYSVSREKKESFPLTVTSAQKNPTAFYLCASSTRTGPNTEAFFGQGTRLTVV.

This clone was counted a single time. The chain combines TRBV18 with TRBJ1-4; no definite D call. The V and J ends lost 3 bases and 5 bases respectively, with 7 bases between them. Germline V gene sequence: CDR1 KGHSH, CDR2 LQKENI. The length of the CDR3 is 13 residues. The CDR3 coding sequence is TGTGCCAGCTCACCGGGCCTAAATGAAAAACTGTTTTTT. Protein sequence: CASSPGLNEKLFF. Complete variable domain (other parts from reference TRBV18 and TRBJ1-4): NAGVMQNPRHLVRRRGQEARLRCSPMKGHSHVYWYRQLPEEGLKFMVYLQKENIIDESGMPKERFSAEFPKEGPSILRIQQVVRGDSAAYFCASSPGLNEKLFFGSGTQLSVL.

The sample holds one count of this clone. The CDR3 sequence is CASSQRQGANYGYTF. In DNA form, the CDR3 reads TGTGCCAGCAGCCAGAGGCAAGGAGCTAACTATGGCTACACCTTC. The chain couples TRBV3-1 (or the pseudogene TRBV3-2) to TRBJ1-2; unclear D gene. This CDR3 has 15 amino acids. The V gene's germline CDR1 is LGHDT and CDR2 YNNKEL (reference sequence). V gave up 3 bases and J gave up 0 bases, with 11 bases separating them.

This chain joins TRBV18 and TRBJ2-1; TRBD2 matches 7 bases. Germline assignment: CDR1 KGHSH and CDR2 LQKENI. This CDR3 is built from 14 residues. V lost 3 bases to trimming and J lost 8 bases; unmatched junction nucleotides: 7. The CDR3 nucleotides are TGTGCCAGCTCACCTCCAGGGAGGGCCGATGAGCAGTTCTTC. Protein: CASSPPGRADEQFF.

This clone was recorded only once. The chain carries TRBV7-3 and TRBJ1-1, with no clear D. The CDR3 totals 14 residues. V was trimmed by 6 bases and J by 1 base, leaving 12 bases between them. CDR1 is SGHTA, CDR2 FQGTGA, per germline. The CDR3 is CASSPTSWNTEAFF. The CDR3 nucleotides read TGTGCCAGCAGTCCCACTTCGTGGAACACTGAAGCTTTCTTT.

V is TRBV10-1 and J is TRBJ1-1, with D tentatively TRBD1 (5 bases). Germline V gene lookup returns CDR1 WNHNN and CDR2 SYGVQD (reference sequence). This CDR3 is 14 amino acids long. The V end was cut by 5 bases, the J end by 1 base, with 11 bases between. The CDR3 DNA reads TGCGCCAGCAGTCCCGGACACACGAACACTGAAGCTTTCTTT. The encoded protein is CASSPGHTNTEAFF.

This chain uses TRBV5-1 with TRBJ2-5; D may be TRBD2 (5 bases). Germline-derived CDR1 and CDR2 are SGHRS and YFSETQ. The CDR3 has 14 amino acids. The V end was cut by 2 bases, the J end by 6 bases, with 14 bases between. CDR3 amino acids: CASSFGESLKTQYF. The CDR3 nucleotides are TGCGCCAGCAGCTTCGGGGAGTCATTGAAGACCCAGTACTTC.

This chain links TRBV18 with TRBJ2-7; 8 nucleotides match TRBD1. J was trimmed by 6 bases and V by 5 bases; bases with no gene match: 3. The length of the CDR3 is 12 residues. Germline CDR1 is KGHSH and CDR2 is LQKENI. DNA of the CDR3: TGTGCCAGCTCAGGGACAGGCTCCGAGCAGTACGTC. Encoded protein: CASSGTGSEQYV.

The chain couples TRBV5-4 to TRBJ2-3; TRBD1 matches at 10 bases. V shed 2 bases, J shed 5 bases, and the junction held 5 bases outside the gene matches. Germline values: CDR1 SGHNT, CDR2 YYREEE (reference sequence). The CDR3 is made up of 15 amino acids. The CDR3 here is CASSLRQGAGDTQYF. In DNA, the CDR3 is TGTGCCAGCAGCTTACGACAGGGGGCAGGAGATACGCAGTATTTT.

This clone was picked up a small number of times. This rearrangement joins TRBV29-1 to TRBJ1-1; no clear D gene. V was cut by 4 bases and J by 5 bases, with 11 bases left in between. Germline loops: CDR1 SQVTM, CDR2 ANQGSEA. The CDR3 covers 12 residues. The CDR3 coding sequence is TGCAGCGTTGTACAAGGTGGAACTGAAGCTTTCTTT. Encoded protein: CSVVQGGTEAFF.

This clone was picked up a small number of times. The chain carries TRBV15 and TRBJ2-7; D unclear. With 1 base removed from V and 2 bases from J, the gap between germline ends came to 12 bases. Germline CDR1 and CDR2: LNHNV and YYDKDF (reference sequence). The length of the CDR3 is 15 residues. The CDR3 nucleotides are TGTGCCACCAGCAGAGCTTTGACGGCTACCTACGAGCAGTACGTC. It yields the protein CATSRALTATYEQYV.

The CDR3 sequence is CASPTMGTASTDTQYF. The CDR3, as DNA: TGTGCCAGCCCTACCATGGGGACAGCGAGCACAGATACGCAGTATTTT. The V gene is TRBV5-8, the J gene TRBJ2-3, with TRBD1 matching 7 bases. The CDR3 consists of 16 residues. The J segment lost 0 bases and the V segment lost 7 bases, leaving 11 bases of the junction unmatched. Germline V gives CDR1 SGHTS, CDR2 YDEGEE.

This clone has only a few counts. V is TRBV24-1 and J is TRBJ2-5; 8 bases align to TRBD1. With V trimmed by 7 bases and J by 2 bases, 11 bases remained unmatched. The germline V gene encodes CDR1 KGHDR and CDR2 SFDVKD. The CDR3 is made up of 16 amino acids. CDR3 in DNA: TGTGCCACCAGCGAAGAAAGGACAGGGAAGCAAGAGACCCAGTACTTC. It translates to CATSEERTGKQETQYF.

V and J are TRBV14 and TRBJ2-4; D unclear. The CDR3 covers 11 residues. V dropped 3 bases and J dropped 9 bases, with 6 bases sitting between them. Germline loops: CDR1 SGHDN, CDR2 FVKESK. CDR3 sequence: CASSHSGIQYF. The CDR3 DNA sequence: TGTGCCAGCAGCCACTCCGGCATTCAGTACTTC.

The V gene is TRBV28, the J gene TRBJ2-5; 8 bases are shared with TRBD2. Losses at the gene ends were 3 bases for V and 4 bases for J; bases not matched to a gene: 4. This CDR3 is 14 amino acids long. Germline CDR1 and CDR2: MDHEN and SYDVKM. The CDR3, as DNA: TGTGCCAGCAGTTTCCCCGGGGGGGTAGAGACCCAGTACTTC. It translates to CASSFPGGVETQYF.

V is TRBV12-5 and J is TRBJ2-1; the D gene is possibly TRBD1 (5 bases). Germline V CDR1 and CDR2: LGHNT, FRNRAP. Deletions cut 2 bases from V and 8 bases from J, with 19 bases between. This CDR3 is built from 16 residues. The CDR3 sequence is CASGLSTSTRTYEQFF. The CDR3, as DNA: TGTGCTAGTGGTTTGTCCACCTCGACCCGGACATATGAGCAGTTCTTC.

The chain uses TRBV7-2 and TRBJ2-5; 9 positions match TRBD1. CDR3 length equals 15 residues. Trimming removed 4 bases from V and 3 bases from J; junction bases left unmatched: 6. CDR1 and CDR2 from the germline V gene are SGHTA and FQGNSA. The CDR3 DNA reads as TGTGCCAGCAGCTCCGGGACAGGGCTGAAAGAGACCCAGTACTTC. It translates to CASSSGTGLKETQYF.

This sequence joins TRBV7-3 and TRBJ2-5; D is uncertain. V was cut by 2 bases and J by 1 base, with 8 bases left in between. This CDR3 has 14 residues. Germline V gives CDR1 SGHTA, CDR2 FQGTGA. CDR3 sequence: CASSLGLSQETQYF. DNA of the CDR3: TGTGCCAGCAGCTTAGGCCTGTCCCAAGAGACCCAGTACTTC.

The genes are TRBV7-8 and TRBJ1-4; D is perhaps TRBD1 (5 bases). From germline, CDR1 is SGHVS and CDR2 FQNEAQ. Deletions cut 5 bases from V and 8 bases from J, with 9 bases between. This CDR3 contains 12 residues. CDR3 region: CASSPNREKLFF. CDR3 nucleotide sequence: TGTGCCAGCAGCCCAAACAGGGAAAAACTGTTTTTT.

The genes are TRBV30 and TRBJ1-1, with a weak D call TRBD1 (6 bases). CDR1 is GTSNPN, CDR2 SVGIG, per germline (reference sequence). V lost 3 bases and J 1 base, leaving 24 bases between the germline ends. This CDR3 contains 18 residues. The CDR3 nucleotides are TGTGCCTGGAGGACCGTGGCTTCGTCCGGACAGAAGAACACTGAAGCTTTCTTT. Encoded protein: CAWRTVASSGQKNTEAFF.

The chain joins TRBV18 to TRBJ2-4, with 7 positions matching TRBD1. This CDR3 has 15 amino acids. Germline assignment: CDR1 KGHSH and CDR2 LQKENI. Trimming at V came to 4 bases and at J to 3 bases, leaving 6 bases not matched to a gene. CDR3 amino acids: CASSLTGLGKNIQYF. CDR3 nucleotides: TGTGCCAGCTCACTGACAGGGTTAGGCAAAAACATTCAGTACTTC.

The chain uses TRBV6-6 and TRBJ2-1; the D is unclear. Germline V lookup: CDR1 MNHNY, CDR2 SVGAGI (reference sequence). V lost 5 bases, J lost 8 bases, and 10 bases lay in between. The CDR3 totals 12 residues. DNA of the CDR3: TGTGCCAGCAGTCCCGTTGTTCATGAGCAGTTCTTC. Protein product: CASSPVVHEQFF.

DNA of the CDR3: TGCGCCAGCAGCTTGGGGGTGGGGACAGGGATCGATACGCAGTATTTT. This sequence encodes CASSLGVGTGIDTQYF. J is TRBJ2-3 and V is TRBV5-1; 9 bases fit TRBD1. The junction had 8 bases not matched to a gene; V was cut back by 0 bases and J by 6 bases. Germline V gives CDR1 SGHRS, CDR2 YFSETQ. The CDR3 is 16 amino acids.

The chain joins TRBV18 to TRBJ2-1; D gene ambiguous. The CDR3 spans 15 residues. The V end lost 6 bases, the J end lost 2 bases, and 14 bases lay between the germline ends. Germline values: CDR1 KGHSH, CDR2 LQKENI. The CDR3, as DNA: TGTGCCAGCTCCCCGCGGCAGTACCCCTACAATGAGCAGTTCTTC. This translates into CASSPRQYPYNEQFF.

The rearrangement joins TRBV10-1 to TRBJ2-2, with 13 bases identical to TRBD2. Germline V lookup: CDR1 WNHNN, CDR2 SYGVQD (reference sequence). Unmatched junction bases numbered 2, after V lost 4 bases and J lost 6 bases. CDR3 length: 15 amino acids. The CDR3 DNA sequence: TGCGCCAGCAGTGCGACTAGCGGGGGGCCCGGGGAGCTGTTTTTT. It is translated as CASSATSGGPGELFF.

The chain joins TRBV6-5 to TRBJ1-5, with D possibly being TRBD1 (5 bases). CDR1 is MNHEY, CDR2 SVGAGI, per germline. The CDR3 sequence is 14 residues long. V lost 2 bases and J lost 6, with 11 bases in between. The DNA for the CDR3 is TGTGCCAGCAGTTACAGGGACGAGGGTCAGCCCCAGCATTTT. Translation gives CASSYRDEGQPQHF.